The entry below gives a single T cell receptor beta chain sequence along with its context. Its antigen is not identified. This record comes from a study of cytomegalovirus exposure and HLA in healthy donors. General observations from the study: The study recorded 150 to 200 TCR beta chains that were cytomegalovirus-associated. Many donors shared some public TCRs, even though most TCR sequences were rare.

Method: immunoSEQ multiplex PCR; TCRdb's copy keeps in-frame clones and lacks some. Of 150,000 or so clones listed, 85% to 90% were seen once; the top ten hold roughly 6.5%. What was sequenced was PBMCs. The sequence was collected from a young woman in good health and CMV-seropositive.

In nucleotides, the CDR3 is TGCAGCGCCCTGGGGGACTCCAAAAACATTCAGTACTTC. It is translated as CSALGDSKNIQYF. The chain has TRBV29-1 and TRBJ2-4; a possible D gene is TRBD2 (6 bases). With 7 bases removed from V and 2 bases from J, the gap between germline ends came to 12 bases. CDR3 size: 13 residues. Looked up from germline, CDR1 is SQVTM and CDR2 is ANQGSEA.